Below, 9 T cell receptor beta chains from the same sample are listed, as sequenced in a study of T cell responses to AZD1222 COVID-19 vaccine. Measured with immunoSEQ multiplex PCR; TCRdb has only the in-frame clones, and not every one. In the table there are some 120,000 clones, approximately 90% of which are singletons. The starting material was peripheral blood, obtained 28 days after the second dose of the MenACWY control vaccine. The receptors derive from an adult who received the MenACWY meningococcal vaccine as a control.

J is TRBJ2-7 and V is TRBV6-5; no reliable D call. V lost 6 bases, J lost 0 bases, and 12 bases lay in between. Germline CDR1 and CDR2: MNHEY and SVGAGI. The length of the CDR3 is 14 residues. The CDR3 loop is CASSVWGSSYEQYV. In DNA form, the CDR3 reads TGTGCCAGCAGCGTATGGGGAAGCTCCTACGAGCAGTACGTC.

The chain is built from TRBV18 and TRBJ2-1, with D maybe TRBD2 (5 bases). Germline V gene lookup returns CDR1 KGHSH and CDR2 LQKENI. The CDR3 extends over 17 amino acids. Trimming took off 0 bases at V and 4 bases at J, with 16 bases between the two ends. The CDR3 region has the DNA TGTGCCAGCTCACCACCACTAGAATCTTTGTTTTACAATGAGCAGTTCTTC. It specifies CASSPPLESLFYNEQFF.

The rearrangement uses TRBV28 and TRBJ2-3; 10 bases are shared with TRBD1. Germline trimming cut 3 bases from V and 3 bases from J; bases unmatched to any gene: 9. The CDR3 is 17 amino acids. CDR1 and CDR2 from the germline V gene are MDHEN and SYDVKM. CDR3 amino acids: CASSLTPGQGHTDTQYF. CDR3 bases: TGTGCCAGCAGTTTGACTCCGGGACAGGGGCATACAGATACGCAGTATTTT.

This clone was found a few times. The J gene is TRBJ2-1, the V gene TRBV7-6; 9 nucleotides line up with TRBD2. The CDR3 is 15 residues long. Germline V gene data show CDR1 as SGHVS and CDR2 as FNYEAQ. The J segment lost 6 bases and the V segment lost 4 bases, leaving 7 bases of the junction unmatched. The CDR3 nucleotides are TGTGCCAGCAGCTGGGCTAGCGGGACGGGCAATGAGCAGTTCTTC. Amino acids: CASSWASGTGNEQFF.

The chain links TRBV2 to TRBJ2-1, with no clear D. Germline V gene data show CDR1 as SNHLY and CDR2 as FYNNEI. Between the trimmed V and J ends, which lost 6 bases and 7 bases, there was a span of 10 bases. The length of the CDR3 is 12 residues. CDR3 sequence reads: CASSLLRNEQFF. Here the CDR3 DNA reads TGTGCCAGCAGCCTCCTACGGAATGAGCAGTTCTTC.

V is TRBV28 and J is TRBJ2-7; TRBD1 or TRBD2 may be the D gene (6 bases each). The V end was cut by 3 bases, the J end by 9 bases, with 15 bases between. CDR3 size: 13 residues. Germline CDR1 MDHEN, CDR2 SYDVKM. The CDR3 protein is CASSLRGAEAQYV. Here the CDR3 DNA reads TGTGCCAGCAGTTTGAGGGGGGCGGAGGCGCAGTACGTC.

The J gene is TRBJ2-7, the V gene TRBV20-1; 8 bases agree with TRBD1. The J segment lost 0 bases and the V segment lost 3 bases, leaving 4 bases of the junction unmatched. Per the germline V gene, CDR1 is DFQATT and CDR2 is SNEGSKA (reference sequence). This CDR3 contains 14 residues. The chain's CDR3 is CSASRGQASYEQYF. DNA for the CDR3: TGCAGTGCTAGTAGGGGACAGGCCTCCTACGAGCAGTACTTC.

The chain carries TRBV2 and TRBJ2-5, with 8 bases lining up with TRBD2. There are 17 residues in the CDR3. The junction had 8 bases not matched to a gene; V was cut back by 0 bases and J by 2 bases. CDR1 is SNHLY and CDR2 is FYNNEI in the germline V gene. CDR3 nucleotide sequence: TGTGCCAGCAGTGAAGCAGTTACTAGCGGAGAACAAGAGACCCAGTACTTC. This codes for CASSEAVTSGEQETQYF. Supplemented by reference TRBV2 and TRBJ2-5, the full variable domain reads EPEVTQTPSHQVTQMGQEVILRCVPISNHLYFYWYRQILGQKVEFLVSFYNNEISEKSEIFDDQFSVERPDGSNFTLKIRSTKLEDSAMYFCASSEAVTSGEQETQYFGPGTRLLVL.

For this clone: Other DNA sequences of this sample code for an identical CDR3. CDR3 residues: CASSPFMNTEAFF. DNA for the CDR3: TGCGCCAGCAGTCCTTTCATGAACACTGAAGCTTTCTTT. V usage is TRBV5-1 and J usage is TRBJ1-1; D remains ambiguous. The germline CDR1 and CDR2 sequences are SGHRS and YFSETQ. The CDR3 has 13 residues. Trimming cost V 5 bases and J 0 bases, with 8 bases left between them.